A single sample is the source of the 11 T cell receptor beta chains below, sequenced in a study of T cells in narcolepsy (dated by TCRdb to the late 2010s). Receptor amplification or capture employed the immunoSEQ multiplex PCR assay. Entries here come from immuneACCESS through TCRdb and include only in-frame sequences with V and J called. Some clones fail to appear in such tables; in the studies checked, an unresolved V gene covers under half of the shortfall, and the cause of the remainder is unknown. The sample table records around 24,000 clones; around 84% of these occur just once. More than 1% of the sample rests with the top ten. The sequencing sample was made of memory (CD45RA-) CD4+ T cells from blood. The label giving this sample's cell subset or site can be read as: memory T cells sorted ex vivo from peripheral blood. The receptors were gathered from a human donor in good health.

This CDR3 is CASRKTGSGNQPQHF. CDR3 coding DNA: TGTGCCAGCAGAAAGACAGGTAGCGGCAATCAGCCCCAGCATTTT. The chain has TRBV6-5 and TRBJ1-5, with D maybe TRBD1 (6 bases). The CDR3 covers 15 residues. Trimming stripped 6 bases from V and 2 bases from J, with 14 bases between. The germline CDR1 and CDR2 sequences are MNHEY and SVGAGI.

The chain links TRBV27 to TRBJ2-7; weak D call: TRBD1 (5 bases). Trimming cost V 6 bases and J 0 bases, with 6 bases left between them. CDR1 is MNHEY, CDR2 SMNVEV, per germline (reference sequence). The CDR3 has 12 residues. The CDR3 region is CASRDTSYEQYF. The CDR3 DNA reads as TGTGCCAGCAGGGACACCTCCTACGAGCAGTACTTC.

The chain couples TRBV28 to TRBJ1-5, with D maybe TRBD1 (5 bases). Germline V gene sequence: CDR1 MDHEN, CDR2 SYDVKM. V was cut by 6 bases and J by 1 base, with 13 bases left in between. The CDR3 is made up of 15 amino acids. The CDR3 region has the DNA TGTGCCAGCAGGGTACACGGGGGGAGCAATCAGCCCCAGCATTTT. Translated: CASRVHGGSNQPQHF.

This sequence joins TRBV12-5 and TRBJ1-4; D unresolved. V was pared by 5 bases and J by 11 bases, with 18 bases between. In germline, CDR1 is LGHNT, CDR2 FRNRAP. The CDR3 has 14 amino acids. CDR3 protein: CASGGPQAWAKLFF. The CDR3 nucleotides are TGTGCTAGTGGTGGCCCCCAGGCCTGGGCCAAACTGTTTTTT.

The chain recombines TRBV12-5 with TRBJ1-1, with D uncertain. Trimming removed 5 bases at V and 1 base at J, with 8 bases between. The CDR3 sequence is 13 residues long. CDR1 and CDR2 (germline): LGHNT, FRNRAP. The CDR3 DNA follows: TGTGCTAGTGGTCCAACGGCGAACACTGAAGCTTTCTTT. Its protein product is CASGPTANTEAFF.

A word on this clone: An end of the junction does not agree with germline; a read error may underlie this. The chain links TRBV5-1 to TRBJ2-5; TRBD2 agrees at 10 bases. The CDR3 length is 14 residues. Germline V gene lookup returns CDR1 SGHRS and CDR2 YFSETQ. In DNA form, the CDR3 reads TGCGCCAGCAGCGCAGGGACTAGCGAAGAGGCCCAGTACTTC. It encodes CASSAGTSEEAQYF. The full variable domain, rest sourced from reference TRBV5-1 and TRBJ2-5, is KAGVTQTPRYLIKTRGQQVTLSCSPISGHRSVSWYQQTPGQGLQFLFEYFSETQRNKGNFPGRFSGRQFSNSRSEMNVSTLELGDSALYLCASSAGTSEEAQYFGPGTRLLVL.

The rearrangement links TRBV6-1 to TRBJ2-2; 12 nucleotides agree with TRBD2. Unmatched junction bases numbered 3, after V lost 7 bases and J lost 6 bases. Germline lookup yields CDR1 MNHNS and CDR2 SASEGT. The length of the CDR3 is 14 residues. This CDR3 is CASNRLAGAGELFF. DNA for the CDR3: TGTGCCAGCAATCGACTAGCGGGAGCCGGGGAGCTGTTTTTT.

This clone was detected once. V is TRBV18 and J is TRBJ2-5, with D possibly TRBD2 on 6 matching bases. CDR1 and CDR2 from the germline V gene are KGHSH and LQKENI. The CDR3 is made up of 17 amino acids. V gave up 1 base and J gave up 2 bases, with 17 bases separating them. Here the CDR3 reads CASSPQVGDLRQETQYF. CDR3 in DNA: TGTGCCAGCTCACCACAAGTAGGGGACTTAAGGCAAGAGACCCAGTACTTC.

The rearrangement joins TRBV25-1 to TRBJ2-5; a possible D gene is TRBD2 (6 bases). Looked up from germline, CDR1 is MGHDK and CDR2 is SYGVNS. V was clipped by 1 base and J by 1 base, with 10 bases between them. The CDR3 spans 15 residues. CDR3 in amino acids: CASSEFGGPQETQYF. The CDR3 DNA reads as TGTGCCAGCAGTGAATTTGGAGGGCCCCAAGAGACCCAGTACTTC.

This chain connects TRBV5-5 to TRBJ2-1, with 8 bases identical to TRBD2. The CDR3 has 17 residues. The V segment lost 2 bases and the J segment 0 bases; nucleotides outside the gene matches: 7. Germline lookup yields CDR1 SGHKS and CDR2 YYEKEE (reference sequence). This chain's CDR3 is CASSLAGAITSYNEQFF. Written as DNA, the CDR3 is TGTGCCAGCAGCTTAGCGGGGGCCATAACCTCCTACAATGAGCAGTTCTTC.

This clone was observed a single time. V usage is TRBV5-1 and J usage is TRBJ2-5; possibly TRBD2 for D (5 bases). CDR1 and CDR2 from the germline V gene are SGHRS and YFSETQ. V lost 0 bases and J 3 bases, leaving 6 bases between the germline ends. The CDR3 totals 13 residues. This CDR3 is CASSLGLKETQYF. The CDR3, as DNA: TGCGCCAGCAGCTTGGGACTAAAAGAGACCCAGTACTTC.